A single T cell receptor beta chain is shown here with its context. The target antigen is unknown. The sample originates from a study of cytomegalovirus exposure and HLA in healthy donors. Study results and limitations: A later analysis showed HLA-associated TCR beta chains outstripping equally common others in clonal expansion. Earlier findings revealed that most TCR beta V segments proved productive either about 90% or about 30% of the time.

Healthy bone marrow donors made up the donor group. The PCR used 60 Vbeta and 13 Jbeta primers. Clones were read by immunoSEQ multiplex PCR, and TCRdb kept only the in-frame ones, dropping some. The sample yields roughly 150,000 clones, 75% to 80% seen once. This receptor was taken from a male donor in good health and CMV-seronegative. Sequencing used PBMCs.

The CDR3: CASSESRASGGDYNEQFF. CDR3 coding DNA: TGTGCCAGCAGCGAAAGTCGGGCTAGCGGGGGGGATTACAATGAGCAGTTCTTC. The chain uses TRBV9 and TRBJ2-1; TRBD2 matches at 12 bases. The length of the CDR3 is 18 residues. J gave up 4 bases and V 3 bases, and 11 bases lay outside the gene matches. CDR1 and CDR2 (germline): SGDLS, YYNGEE. Based on the CDR3 plus reference TRBV9 and TRBJ2-1, the full variable domain is DSGVTQTPKHLITATGQRVTLRCSPRSGDLSVYWYQQSLDQGLQFLIQYYNGEERAKGNILERFSAQQFPDLHSELNLSSLELGDSALYFCASSESRASGGDYNEQFFGPGTRLTVL.